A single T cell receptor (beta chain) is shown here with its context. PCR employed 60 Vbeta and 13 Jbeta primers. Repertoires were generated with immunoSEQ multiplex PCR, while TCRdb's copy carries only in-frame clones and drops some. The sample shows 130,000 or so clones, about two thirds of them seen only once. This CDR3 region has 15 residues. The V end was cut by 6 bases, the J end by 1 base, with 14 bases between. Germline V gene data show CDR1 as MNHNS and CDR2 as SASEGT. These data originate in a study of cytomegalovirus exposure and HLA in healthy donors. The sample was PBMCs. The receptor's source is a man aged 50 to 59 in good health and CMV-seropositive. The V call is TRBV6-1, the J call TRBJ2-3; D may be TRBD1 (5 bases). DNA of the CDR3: TGTGCCAGCAGACCCACGGCAGGGCGCACAGATACGCAGTATTTT. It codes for CASRPTAGRTDTQYF.